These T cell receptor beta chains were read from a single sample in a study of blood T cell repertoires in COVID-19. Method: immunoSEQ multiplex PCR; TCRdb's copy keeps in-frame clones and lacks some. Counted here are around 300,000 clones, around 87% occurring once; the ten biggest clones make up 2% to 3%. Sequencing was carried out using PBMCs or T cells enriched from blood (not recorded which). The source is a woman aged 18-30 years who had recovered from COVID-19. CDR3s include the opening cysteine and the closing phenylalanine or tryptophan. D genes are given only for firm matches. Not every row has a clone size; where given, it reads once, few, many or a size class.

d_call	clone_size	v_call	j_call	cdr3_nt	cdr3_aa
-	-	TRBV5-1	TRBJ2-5	TGCGCCAGCAGCTCATACCCGGCAGGGCAAGAGACCCAGTACTTC	CASSSYPAGQETQYF
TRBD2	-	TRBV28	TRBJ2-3	TGTGCCAGCAGTTTTTTGGGCGGGGGGGGCACAGATACGCAGTATTTT	CASSFLGGGGTDTQYF
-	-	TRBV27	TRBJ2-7	TGTGCCAGCACCCTTAGGGCGGGACAGTCCTACGAGCAGTACTTC	CASTLRAGQSYEQYF
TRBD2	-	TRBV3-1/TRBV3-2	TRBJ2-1	TGTGCCAGCAGCCCAAGTCGGACTAGAGCAAATGAGCAGTTCTTC	CASSPSRTRANEQFF
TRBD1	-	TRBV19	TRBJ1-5	TGTGCCAGTTCTTCTCCCCCCGGGACAGGGAGAAGCAATCAGCCCCAGCATTTT	CASSSPPGTGRSNQPQHF
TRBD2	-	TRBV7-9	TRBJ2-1	TGTGCCAGCAGCAGGACTAGCGGGGGGATTCGTTCCTACAATGAGCAGTTCTTC	CASSRTSGGIRSYNEQFF
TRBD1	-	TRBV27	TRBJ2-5	TGTGCCAGCTCCCCAGGAGGCAGGGGGCAGGGGGAGACCCAGTACTTC	CASSPGGRGQGETQYF
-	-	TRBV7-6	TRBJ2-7	TGTGCCAGCAGCCACAATATCTGGTACGAGCAGTACTTC	CASSHNIWYEQYF
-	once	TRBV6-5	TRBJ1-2	TGTGCCAGCAGTACCTTTGGGGCCTATGGCTACACCTTC	CASSTFGAYGYTF
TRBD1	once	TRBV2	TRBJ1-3	TGTGCCAGCAGCGGACAGGGGTCCGGAAACACCATATATTTT	CASSGQGSGNTIYF
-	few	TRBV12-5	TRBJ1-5	TGTGCTAGTGGTGCCTCCGGAGCCCAGCCCCAGCATTTT	CASGASGAQPQHF
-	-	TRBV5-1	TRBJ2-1	TGCGCCAGCAGCCTCCTCTATGGACAGTACTACAATGAGCAGTTCTTC	CASSLLYGQYYNEQFF
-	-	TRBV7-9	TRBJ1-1	TGTGCCAGCAGCGGAACAGGGAACCCAGCGGAAGCTTTCTTT	CASSGTGNPAEAFF
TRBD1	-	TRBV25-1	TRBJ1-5	TGTGCCAGCAGTGGGACAGGGGGCCGTAATCAGCCCCAGCATTTT	CASSGTGGRNQPQHF
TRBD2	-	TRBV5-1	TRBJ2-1	TGCGCCAGCGGGTTGATAGCGGGGGCTTCCTACAATGAGCAGTTCTTC	CASGLIAGASYNEQFF
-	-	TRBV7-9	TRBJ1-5	TGTGCCAGCAGCCCGGAGGGCTTTCAGCCCCAGCATTTT	CASSPEGFQPQHF
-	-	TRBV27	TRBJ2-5	TGTGCCAGCAGCCCCCGCGGCGGGCAAGAGACCCAGTACTTC	CASSPRGGQETQYF
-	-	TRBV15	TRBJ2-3	TGTGCCACCAGCACTAACCTGGGGCCCACCCAGGGGAGAAATACGCAGTATTTT	CATSTNLGPTQGRNTQYF
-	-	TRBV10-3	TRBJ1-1	TGTGCCATCAGTGAGTTCGAAACTGCCACTGAAGCTTTCTTT	CAISEFETATEAFF
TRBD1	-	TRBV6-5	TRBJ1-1	TGTGCCAGCAGGGGGGAGACAGGGAATCGGGGTGAAGCTTTCTTT	CASRGETGNRGEAFF
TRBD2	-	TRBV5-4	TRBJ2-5	TGTGCCAGCACCAAAAGCCGGCTAGCGGGGGGCGTGGAGACCCAGTACTTC	CASTKSRLAGGVETQYF
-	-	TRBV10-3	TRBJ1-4	TGTGCCATCAGTAGGGAGGGGGGCTATGAAAAACTGTTTTTT	CAISREGGYEKLFF
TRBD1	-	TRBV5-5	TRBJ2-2	TGTGCCAGCAGCTTGGGGCAGGGGGTGAGCACCGGGGAGCTGTTTTTT	CASSLGQGVSTGELFF
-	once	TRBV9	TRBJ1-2	TGTGCCAGCAGCGTAGGAGGCCTTGCGACCTCGAACCTCTATGGCTACACCTTC	CASSVGGLATSNLYGYTF
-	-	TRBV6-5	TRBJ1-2	TGTGCCAGCAAGCCCCCCCGGGTTGACTATGGCTACACCTTC	CASKPPRVDYGYTF
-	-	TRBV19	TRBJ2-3	TGTGCCAGTAGTGCAGGGTGGGCCACAGATACGCAGTATTTT	CASSAGWATDTQYF
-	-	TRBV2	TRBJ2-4	TGTGCCAGTGGGACTGGGGACGCCAAAAACATTCAGTACTTC	CASGTGDAKNIQYF
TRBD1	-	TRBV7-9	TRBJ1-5	TGTGCCAGCAGCCCCCCTGGGGGGACAGGTAATAGCAATCAGCCCCAGCATTTT	CASSPPGGTGNSNQPQHF
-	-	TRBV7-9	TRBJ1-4	TGTGCCAGCAGCTTAGGTCGGGGGACTAATAATGAAAAACTGTTTTTT	CASSLGRGTNNEKLFF
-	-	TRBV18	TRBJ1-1	TGTGCCAGCTCACTAGCGGGCCTGTTGAACACTGAAGCTTTCTTT	CASSLAGLLNTEAFF
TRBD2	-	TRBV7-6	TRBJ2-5	TGTGCCAGCAGCTTAAGTAGCGGGGGGGCTGATGGGGAGACCCAGTACTTC	CASSLSSGGADGETQYF
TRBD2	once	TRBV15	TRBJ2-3	TGTGCCACCAGTACCGACGTACGCGGGGGGGTGTATACGCAGTATTTT	CATSTDVRGGVYTQYF
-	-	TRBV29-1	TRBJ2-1	TGCAGCGTTGTAGTATTAGGTGGACATAACTCCTACAATGAGCAGTTCTTC	CSVVVLGGHNSYNEQFF
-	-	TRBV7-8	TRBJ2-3	TGTGCCAGCAGCGCACCGGGACACCCTAACACAGATACGCAGTATTTT	CASSAPGHPNTDTQYF
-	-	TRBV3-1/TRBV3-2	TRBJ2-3	TGTGCCAGCAGCCAAGAGGCGGGCCCCACAGATACGCAGTATTTT	CASSQEAGPTDTQYF
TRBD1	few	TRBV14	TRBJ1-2	TGTGCCAGCAGCCAAGGAAACCCTTTACAGGGGACCCTCAACTATGGCTACACCTTC	CASSQGNPLQGTLNYGYTF
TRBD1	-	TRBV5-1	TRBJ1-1	TGCGCCAGCAGCCAAAGCGACTGGCAGGGGGCACCTGACGCTTTCTTT	CASSQSDWQGAPDAFF
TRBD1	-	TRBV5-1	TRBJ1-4	TGCGCCAGCAGCAGGACAGGGAGTTTAGAAGAAAAACTGTTTTTT	CASSRTGSLEEKLFF
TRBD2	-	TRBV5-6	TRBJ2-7	TGTGCCAGCAGCATGACTAGCAGCCCGAGCTCCTACGAGCAGTACTTC	CASSMTSSPSSYEQYF
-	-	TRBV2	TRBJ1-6	TGTGCCAGCATTTTTAGCGGGGGCGGTAGATCACCCCTCCACTTT	CASIFSGGGRSPLHF
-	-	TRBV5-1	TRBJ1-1	TGCGCCAGCAGCTTTAGTTGGAACACTGAAGCTTTCTTT	CASSFSWNTEAFF
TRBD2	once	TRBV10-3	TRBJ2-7	TGTGCCATCGGGGGGGGTCCCGCCTACGAGCAGTACTTC	CAIGGGPAYEQYF
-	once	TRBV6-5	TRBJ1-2	TGTGCCAGCATTAGCGATTGGGATGGCTACACCTTC	CASISDWDGYTF
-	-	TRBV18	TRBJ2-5	TGTGCCAGCTCCCCCCCAGGGGAAGAGACCCAGTACTTC	CASSPPGEETQYF
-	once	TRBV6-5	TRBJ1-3	TGTGCCAGCAGTCCAAATCCAGATTCTGGAAACACCATATATTTT	CASSPNPDSGNTIYF